These 13 T cell receptor beta chains share one sample of origin, sequenced in a study of CD8 T cells in ankylosing spondylitis. TCRdb processed the 5' RACE reads anew with MiXCR; each CDR3 protein has one entry. The top ten clones hold about 0.9% of a sample with roughly 470,000 distinct CDR3 sequences, more than 25% of them seen once. The study, taken as a whole, reports: It appeared that ankylosing spondylitis blood was characterized by a TCR beta motif of fewer than ten highly homologous variants.

For these TCRs, the target antigens are not known. The sequencing sample was made of blood, either unsorted or a sorted T cell fraction (not recorded which). The receptors shown here come from a male donor with ankylosing spondylitis.

This clonotype was detected only a few times. The chain uses TRBV6-1 and TRBJ2-2; 9 bases are a match to TRBD2. The CDR3 is 14 residues long. Germline values: CDR1 MNHNS, CDR2 SASEGT. J lost 4 bases, V lost 10 bases, and 7 bases had no gene match. The CDR3 region is CAIRGLASTGELFF. The CDR3 DNA reads TGTGCCATCCGTGGACTAGCGAGCACCGGGGAGCTGTTTTTT.

This chain links TRBV4-1 with TRBJ2-5, with D uncertain. CDR3 size: 13 residues. Germline V gene data show CDR1 as MGHRA and CDR2 as YSYEKL. V was pared by 3 bases and J by 5 bases, with 10 bases between. The CDR3 nucleotides read TGCGCCAGCAGCCATAAACCAAGGGAGACCCAGTACTTC. It encodes CASSHKPRETQYF.

This chain joins TRBV5-5 and TRBJ1-5; no definite D call. The CDR3 runs 15 residues. Trimming took off 2 bases at V and 3 bases at J, with 12 bases between the two ends. Per the germline V gene, CDR1 is SGHKS and CDR2 is YYEKEE (reference sequence). In nucleotides, the CDR3 is TGTGCCAGCAGCTTCGCGGTGGGCCACAATCAGCCCCAGCATTTT. Translated: CASSFAVGHNQPQHF.

V gene TRBV29-1 combines with J gene TRBJ1-4; 7 nucleotides line up with TRBD1. Germline CDR1 SQVTM, CDR2 ANQGSEA. Trimming at V came to 6 bases and at J to 8 bases, leaving 9 bases not matched to a gene. The CDR3 is 13 amino acids. CDR3 nucleotide sequence: TGCAGCGTCCTCGGACAGGCGGCGGAAAAACTGTTTTTT. It yields the protein CSVLGQAAEKLFF.

This clonotype was seen a handful of times. The chain couples TRBV20-1 to TRBJ2-1, with 8 bases fitting TRBD2. The ends lost 7 bases at V and 4 bases at J; junction bases unmatched: 6. The CDR3 runs 13 residues. Germline assignment: CDR1 DFQATT and CDR2 SNEGSKA (reference sequence). The CDR3: CSGSGSLYNEQFF. The CDR3 coding sequence is TGCAGTGGAAGCGGGAGCCTGTACAATGAGCAGTTCTTC.

This chain connects TRBV3-1 to TRBJ1-1; a weak D match, TRBD1 (5 bases). Germline V gives CDR1 LGHDT, CDR2 YNNKEL (reference sequence). The germline V and J ends were trimmed by 4 bases and 0 bases, with 9 bases remaining between them. The CDR3 consists of 14 residues. CDR3 in amino acids: CASSRLQVNTEAFF. The CDR3 nucleotides read TGTGCCAGCAGCCGCCTACAGGTGAACACTGAAGCTTTCTTT.

CDR3 nucleotides: TGTGCCAGCAGCCAAGATCTCAGCGGGGGCTACGGTGAGCAGTTCTTC. This encodes CASSQDLSGGYGEQFF. The chain combines TRBV3-1 with TRBJ2-1, with 8 positions matching TRBD2. J gave up 9 bases and V 0 bases, and 10 bases lay outside the gene matches. The germline V gene has CDR1 LGHDT and CDR2 YNNKEL (reference sequence). CDR3 length: 16 amino acids.

The chain is built from TRBV28 and TRBJ2-5, with unresolved D. This CDR3 region has 14 residues. With 4 bases removed from V and 7 bases from J, the gap between germline ends came to 16 bases. Germline CDR1 is MDHEN and CDR2 is SYDVKM. CDR3 sequence reads: CASSSSPVLRTQYF. The CDR3 DNA reads as TGTGCCAGCAGTTCCTCCCCCGTGCTCAGGACCCAGTACTTC.

V is TRBV11-3 and J is TRBJ2-1; 7 bases agree with TRBD2. J was trimmed by 2 bases and V by 1 base; bases with no gene match: 5. The CDR3 length is 16 residues. Germline V gives CDR1 SGHNT, CDR2 YENEEA. The CDR3 reads CASSLVAGVTYNEQFF. CDR3 sequence (DNA): TGTGCCAGCAGCTTAGTAGCGGGCGTTACCTACAATGAGCAGTTCTTC.

This sequence joins TRBV7-2 and TRBJ2-3; 7 nucleotides line up with TRBD2. Germline V gene lookup returns CDR1 SGHTA and CDR2 FQGNSA. After removal of 2 bases from V and 9 bases from J, the junction contained 8 bases not matched to a gene. CDR3 length equals 14 residues. The CDR3 loop is CASSLQWGGTTQYF. CDR3 nucleotides: TGTGCCAGCAGCTTACAATGGGGGGGGACGACGCAGTATTTT.

This clonotype came up a few times. DNA for the CDR3: TGCAGTGCTAGCTCGACTCAGGGAGCCACAGATACGCAGTATTTT. Amino acids: CSASSTQGATDTQYF. The V gene is TRBV20-1, the J gene TRBJ2-3, with D perhaps matching TRBD1 or TRBD2 (5 bases each). The CDR3 contains 15 residues. Trimming shortened V by 3 bases and J by 2 bases, and 15 bases separated the two germline ends. Germline V CDR1 and CDR2: DFQATT, SNEGSKA (reference sequence).

The sample holds many counts of this clonotype. The chain couples TRBV5-5 to TRBJ1-1; D gene uncertain. The CDR3 extends over 9 amino acids. Trimming took 10 bases from V and 2 from J, leaving 3 bases between them. Per germline, CDR1 SGHKS and CDR2 YYEKEE (reference sequence). CDR3 protein: CAENTEAFF. The CDR3 bases are TGTGCCGAAAACACTGAAGCTTTCTTT. Full variable domain (outside the CDR3, taken from reference TRBV5-5 and TRBJ1-1): DAGVTQSPTHLIKTRGQQVTLRCSPISGHKSVSWYQQVLGQGPQFIFQYYEKEERGRGNFPDRFSARQFPNYSSELNVNALLLGDSALYLCAENTEAFFGQGTRLTVV.

This chain joins TRBV11-2 and TRBJ2-5; 7 bases line up with TRBD1. From germline, CDR1 is SGHAT and CDR2 FQNNGV. The CDR3 has 15 residues. Trimming removed 0 bases from V and 8 bases from J; junction bases left unmatched: 9. CDR3 region: CASSLDTKGAHTQYF. The CDR3 nucleotides are TGTGCCAGCAGCTTAGATACCAAGGGGGCGCACACCCAGTACTTC.